The 20 T cell receptor beta chains in this list originate from one sample, sequenced in a study of shared clonotypes between healthy human individuals. Sequenced by immunoSEQ multiplex PCR; TCRdb stores in-frame clones only, minus some. The sample has approximately 1.9 million clones, approximately 92% seen once; the top ten hold about 1.7%. As defined, naive CD8 cells were CD45RO-negative and positively selected for CCR7, with terminally differentiated effector memory CD45RA+ cells excluded. Sequenced material: naive CD8+ T cells from PBMCs. These receptors all stem from a man aged 18-30 years in good health. Some clones in this sample may be carry-over from other donors' samples.

This chain connects TRBV29-1 to TRBJ1-3; 8 nucleotides match TRBD1. Losses at the gene ends were 4 bases for V and 4 bases for J; bases not matched to a gene: 15. The CDR3 consists of 17 residues. Germline V gene data show CDR1 as SQVTM and CDR2 as ANQGSEA. CDR3 protein: CSVAADRGVLGGNTIYF. CDR3 nucleotide sequence: TGCAGCGTTGCCGCAGACAGGGGAGTTTTGGGCGGAAACACCATATATTTT. Combining the CDR3 with reference TRBV29-1 and TRBJ1-3 gives the whole variable domain SAVISQKPSRDICQRGTSLTIQCQVDSQVTMMFWYRQQPGQSLTLIATANQGSEATYESGFVIDKFPISRPNLTFSTLTVSNMSPEDSSIYLCSVAADRGVLGGNTIYFGEGSWLTVV.

With respect to this clone: Other DNA sequences in this specimen translate into the identical CDR3. The gene calls are TRBV11-2 and TRBJ1-2; a possible D gene is TRBD1 (5 bases). There are 13 residues in the CDR3. Per germline, CDR1 SGHAT and CDR2 FQNNGV. Trimming took off 3 bases at V and 8 bases at J, with 13 bases between the two ends. The CDR3 coding sequence is TGTGCCAGCAGCTTTACCCAGGGCCAAGGCTACACCTTC. Encoded protein: CASSFTQGQGYTF.

CDR3 region: CAWSRRQMNTEAFF. The CDR3 coding sequence is TGTGCCTGGAGTCGCAGACAGATGAACACTGAAGCTTTCTTT. The gene calls are TRBV30 and TRBJ1-1; D may be TRBD1 (5 bases). The CDR3 extends over 14 amino acids. Germline V gene sequence: CDR1 GTSNPN, CDR2 SVGIG (reference sequence). The V and J ends lost 2 bases and 0 bases respectively, with 10 bases between them.

V gene TRBV7-9 combines with J gene TRBJ2-3; 8 nucleotides match TRBD2. Trimming took 4 bases from V and 2 from J; bases not matched to a gene: 8. CDR3 length: 16 amino acids. Germline values: CDR1 SEHNR, CDR2 FQNEAQ (reference sequence). The CDR3 loop reads CASSWLQRENTDTQYF. CDR3 DNA: TGTGCCAGCAGCTGGCTACAGCGGGAGAACACAGATACGCAGTATTTT.

Concerning this clone itself: An end of the junction does not agree with germline; a read error may underlie this. This chain joins TRBV9 and TRBJ1-2, with D possibly matching TRBD1 (5 bases). The CDR3 has 13 amino acids. CDR1 is SGDLS, CDR2 YYNGEE, per germline. CDR3 amino acids: CASSPGDRDRADF. In DNA form, the CDR3 reads TGTGCCAGCAGCCCTGGGGATAGGGACCGGGCGGACTTC.

V gene TRBV11-3 combines with J gene TRBJ2-3; D not certain. The CDR3 is 12 amino acids. Germline values: CDR1 SGHNT, CDR2 YENEEA. V lost 5 bases and J lost 9, with 12 bases in between. The CDR3 region is CASSRAPETQYF. CDR3 bases: TGTGCCAGCAGCCGCGCTCCCGAAACGCAGTATTTT.

The genes are TRBV27 and TRBJ2-7; D gene uncertain. The CDR3 covers 13 residues. CDR1 and CDR2 (germline): MNHEY, SMNVEV (reference sequence). V lost 6 bases to trimming and J lost 2 bases, with 11 bases between them. CDR3 DNA sequence: TGTGCCAGCAGCCGAGGTCCCACCTACGAGCAGTACTTC. Its protein product is CASSRGPTYEQYF.

V and J are TRBV5-1 and TRBJ2-1; 9 nucleotides align to TRBD2. With V trimmed by 0 bases and J by 7 bases, 11 bases remained unmatched. In germline, CDR1 is SGHRS, CDR2 YFSETQ. The CDR3 has 17 amino acids. The CDR3 sequence is CASSLAVLAGVGNEQFF. CDR3 DNA sequence: TGCGCCAGCAGCTTGGCCGTATTAGCGGGAGTCGGAAATGAGCAGTTCTTC.

The chain couples TRBV5-1 to TRBJ2-2; TRBD1 matches 10 bases. The junction had 8 bases not matched to a gene; V was cut back by 3 bases and J by 3 bases. The CDR3 is made up of 17 amino acids. The germline V gene has CDR1 SGHRS and CDR2 YFSETQ. CDR3 DNA: TGCGCCAGCAGCTCACCTTGGACAGGGGGTTACACCGGGGAGCTGTTTTTT. Translation: CASSSPWTGGYTGELFF.

This clone was picked up a small number of times. The same CDR3 is also encoded by other DNA sequences in this sample. V is TRBV27 and J is TRBJ1-1; D possibly corresponds to TRBD1 (5 bases). Germline assignment: CDR1 MNHEY and CDR2 SMNVEV (reference sequence). CDR3 size: 13 residues. V was shortened by 3 bases and J by 2 bases, with 7 bases between the two germline ends. CDR3 DNA: TGTGCCAGCAGTTTTGGGGGAAACACTGAAGCTTTCTTT. Translation gives CASSFGGNTEAFF.

J is TRBJ2-3 and V is TRBV6-4, with 9 bases that match TRBD1. V shed 5 bases and J 5 bases; nucleotides not matched to a gene: 5. The CDR3 totals 14 residues. Germline lookup yields CDR1 MRHNA and CDR2 SNTAGT. The CDR3 loop is CASSNRGHLDTQYF. In nucleotides, the CDR3 is TGTGCCAGCAGTAACAGGGGGCATCTAGATACGCAGTATTTT.

The gene calls are TRBV11-2 and TRBJ2-7; D possibly corresponds to TRBD2 (5 bases). The germline V and J ends were trimmed by 1 base and 3 bases, with 13 bases remaining between them. This CDR3 spans 15 amino acids. The germline V gene has CDR1 SGHAT and CDR2 FQNNGV. The DNA for the CDR3 is TGTGCCAGCAGCTTAGGGACTCCATCACGCTACGAGCAGTACTTC. Translating gives CASSLGTPSRYEQYF.

This rearrangement joins TRBV7-6 to TRBJ2-1, with TRBD2 matching over 12 bases. The germline gives CDR1 SGHVS, CDR2 FNYEAQ. CDR3 length: 15 amino acids. Trimming at V came to 5 bases and at J to 7 bases, leaving 6 bases not matched to a gene. For the CDR3, the DNA is TGTGCCAGCAGCCGACTAGCGGGAGTGACGAATGAGCAGTTCTTC. Translation: CASSRLAGVTNEQFF.

For the CDR3, the DNA is TGCAGCGCCTTAGGACCGGGACAGGGGGTCTACGAGCAGTACTTC. The encoded protein is CSALGPGQGVYEQYF. J is TRBJ2-7 and V is TRBV29-1; the match to TRBD1 covers 11 bases. J lost 3 bases, V lost 7 bases, and 11 bases had no gene match. The CDR3 has 15 amino acids. From germline, CDR1 is SQVTM and CDR2 ANQGSEA.

The chain recombines TRBV7-8 with TRBJ1-1; D possibly corresponds to TRBD1 (5 bases). The CDR3 consists of 15 residues. Germline values: CDR1 SGHVS, CDR2 FQNEAQ. V lost 2 bases and J 5 bases, leaving 15 bases between the germline ends. CDR3 amino acids: CASSLSGTGSTEAFF. CDR3 sequence (DNA): TGTGCCAGCAGCTTATCCGGGACCGGTTCGACTGAAGCTTTCTTT.

The chain couples TRBV7-9 to TRBJ2-7, with D unresolved. V was shortened by 6 bases and J by 3 bases, with 21 bases between the two germline ends. The CDR3 consists of 16 residues. From germline, CDR1 is SEHNR and CDR2 FQNEAQ (reference sequence). CDR3 protein: CASSSGDPKTFYEQYF. In DNA form, the CDR3 reads TGTGCCAGCAGTTCCGGTGACCCGAAAACCTTCTACGAGCAGTACTTC.

The V gene is TRBV5-1, the J gene TRBJ2-5; the match to TRBD1 covers 7 bases. Germline-derived CDR1 and CDR2 are SGHRS and YFSETQ. The CDR3 has 16 residues. Unmatched junction bases numbered 9, after V lost 2 bases and J lost 2 bases. Here the CDR3 DNA reads TGCGCCAGCAGCTTACCTACGGGACAGTCGCAAGAGACCCAGTACTTC. Translated: CASSLPTGQSQETQYF.

The chain is built from TRBV7-2 and TRBJ2-2; maybe TRBD2 (6 bases). The germline CDR1 and CDR2 sequences are SGHTA and FQGNSA. The CDR3 consists of 18 residues. Trimming took 2 bases from V and 5 from J, leaving 21 bases between them. The CDR3 sequence: CASSLSTDYREKTGELFF. The CDR3 DNA reads TGTGCCAGCAGCTTATCGACGGATTATCGGGAGAAAACCGGGGAGCTGTTTTTT.

The chain carries TRBV10-1 and TRBJ2-7, with 15 bases fitting TRBD2. The germline gives CDR1 WNHNN, CDR2 SYGVQD (reference sequence). This CDR3 contains 17 residues. Germline trimming cut 3 bases from V and 6 bases from J; bases unmatched to any gene: 9. The CDR3 sequence is CASSDFGTSGRPLEQYF. In DNA form, the CDR3 reads TGCGCCAGCAGTGATTTTGGGACTAGCGGGAGGCCCCTCGAGCAGTACTTC.

V and J are TRBV7-2 and TRBJ2-7; 9 bases are shared with TRBD2. Germline trimming cut 5 bases from V and 2 bases from J; bases unmatched to any gene: 16. From germline, CDR1 is SGHTA and CDR2 FQGNSA. The CDR3 is made up of 18 amino acids. CDR3 sequence: CASSPLAGVGDFPYEQYF. CDR3 DNA: TGTGCCAGCAGCCCCTTAGCGGGAGTAGGCGACTTCCCCTACGAGCAGTACTTC. The full variable domain, its missing parts supplied by reference TRBV7-2 and TRBJ2-7, is GAGVSQSPSNKVTEKGKDVELRCDPISGHTALYWYRQSLGQGLEFLIYFQGNSAPDKSGLPSDRFSAERTGGSVSTLTIQRTQQEDSAVYLCASSPLAGVGDFPYEQYFGPGTRLTVT.